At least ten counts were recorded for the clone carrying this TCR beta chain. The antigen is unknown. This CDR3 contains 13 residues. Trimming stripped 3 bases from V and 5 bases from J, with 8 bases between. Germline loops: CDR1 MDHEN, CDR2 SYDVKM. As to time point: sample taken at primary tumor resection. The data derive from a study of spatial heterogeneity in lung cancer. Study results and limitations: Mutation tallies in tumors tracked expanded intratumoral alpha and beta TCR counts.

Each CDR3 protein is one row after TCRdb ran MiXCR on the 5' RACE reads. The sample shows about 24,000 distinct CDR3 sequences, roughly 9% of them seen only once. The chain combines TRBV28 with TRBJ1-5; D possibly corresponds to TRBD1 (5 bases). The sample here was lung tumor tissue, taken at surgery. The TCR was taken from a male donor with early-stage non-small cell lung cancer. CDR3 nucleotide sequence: TGTGCCAGCAGTTTCAGGGCGGATCAGCCCCAGCATTTT. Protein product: CASSFRADQPQHF.